The 18 T cell receptor beta chains below come from one sample, sequenced in a study of blood T cell repertoires in COVID-19. Sequenced by immunoSEQ multiplex PCR; TCRdb stores in-frame clones only, minus some. Of about 110,000 clones listed, about 85% were seen once; the top ten hold approximately 1.3%. What was sequenced was peripheral blood. These receptors originate from a man aged 40-50 years with acute or convalescent COVID-19.

The chain combines TRBV9 with TRBJ1-1, with a possible D match to TRBD1 (5 bases). Deletions cut 3 bases from V and 3 bases from J, with 15 bases between. CDR1 is SGDLS, CDR2 YYNGEE, per germline. The CDR3 is made up of 15 amino acids. The CDR3: CASSALGATYTEAFF. Written as DNA, the CDR3 is TGTGCCAGCAGCGCTTTAGGGGCTACCTACACTGAAGCTTTCTTT.

This chain links TRBV2 with TRBJ1-4; possibly TRBD1 for D (6 bases). The germline V gene has CDR1 SNHLY and CDR2 FYNNEI. V was shortened by 6 bases and J by 8 bases, with 19 bases between the two germline ends. This CDR3 has 15 residues. The CDR3 region is CASRSQPRTEEKLFF. The CDR3 DNA is TGTGCCAGCAGGTCCCAGCCCAGGACAGAGGAAAAACTGTTTTTT.

J is TRBJ1-2 and V is TRBV28; a possible D gene is TRBD1 (5 bases). Germline CDR1 MDHEN, CDR2 SYDVKM. This CDR3 is 14 amino acids long. Trimming cost V 4 bases and J 4 bases, with 13 bases left between them. DNA for the CDR3: TGTGCCAGCAGTTGGGAGGGACCGAGCTATGGCTACACCTTC. Translated: CASSWEGPSYGYTF.

The V call is TRBV7-3, the J call TRBJ2-5; perhaps TRBD2 as D (7 bases). Germline CDR1 SGHTA, CDR2 FQGTGA. V was shortened by 5 bases and J by 5 bases, with 18 bases between the two germline ends. The length of the CDR3 is 15 residues. CDR3 protein: CASSPRGGTGETQYF. The DNA for the CDR3 is TGTGCCAGCAGCCCAAGGGGGGGCACGGGGGAGACCCAGTACTTC.

This rearrangement joins TRBV4-2 to TRBJ2-7, with 10 bases matching TRBD2. J lost 9 bases, V lost 3 bases, and 8 bases had no gene match. The germline gives CDR1 LGHNA, CDR2 YNFKEQ. This CDR3 region has 14 residues. The CDR3 coding sequence is TGTGCCAGCAGCCATTCAGCGGGAGGGCCTGCGCAGTACTTC. Translation: CASSHSAGGPAQYF.

This rearrangement joins TRBV19 to TRBJ1-1, with D possibly being TRBD1 (5 bases). The V and J ends lost 6 bases and 8 bases respectively, with 22 bases between them. Germline assignment: CDR1 LNHDA and CDR2 SQIVND (reference sequence). This CDR3 region has 15 residues. CDR3 loop: CASRMEGQRTREAFF. DNA for the CDR3: TGTGCCAGTAGAATGGAGGGGCAGAGGACGAGAGAAGCTTTCTTT. The full variable domain, completed using reference TRBV19 and TRBJ1-1, is DGGITQSPKYLFRKEGQNVTLSCEQNLNHDAMYWYRQDPGQGLRLIYYSQIVNDFQKGDIAEGYSVSREKKESFPLTVTSAQKNPTAFYLCASRMEGQRTREAFFGQGTRLTVV.

This clone appeared a single time. The J gene is TRBJ2-5, the V gene TRBV7-6; possible D gene TRBD1, 5 bases. Germline assignment: CDR1 SGHVS and CDR2 FNYEAQ. The CDR3 spans 13 residues. V dropped 4 bases and J dropped 7 bases, with 13 bases sitting between them. The DNA of the CDR3 is TGTGCCAGCAGCTCCAGTCAGGGTGGGACCCAGTACTTC. The encoded protein is CASSSSQGGTQYF.

CDR3 sequence reads: CSVEGILAGTDTQYF. CDR3 nucleotides: TGCAGCGTTGAAGGAATCCTAGCGGGTACAGATACGCAGTATTTT. The chain uses TRBV29-1 and TRBJ2-3; 8 nucleotides match TRBD2. With 1 base clipped from V and 3 bases from J, the junction kept 6 bases outside the gene matches. The CDR3 is 15 residues long. Germline V gene data show CDR1 as SQVTM and CDR2 as ANQGSEA.

The CDR3 DNA follows: TGTGCCAGTAGCGACAGGGAAGGAGACTACGAGCAGTACTTC. This encodes CASSDREGDYEQYF. The gene calls are TRBV19 and TRBJ2-7; 7 bases map to TRBD1. There are 14 residues in the CDR3. With 6 bases clipped from V and 3 bases from J, the junction kept 8 bases outside the gene matches. Germline V gene lookup returns CDR1 LNHDA and CDR2 SQIVND (reference sequence).

The V gene is TRBV5-6, the J gene TRBJ2-5, with TRBD2 as a possible D gene (6 bases). The V end was cut by 3 bases, the J end by 7 bases, with 7 bases between. The CDR3 runs 11 residues. CDR1 is SGHDT and CDR2 is YYEEEE in the germline V gene. The CDR3 nucleotides read TGTGCCAGCAGCTACGGGGGGACCCAGTACTTC. The encoded protein is CASSYGGTQYF.

Only a few counts were recorded for this clone. The rearrangement uses TRBV23-1 and TRBJ2-7; D may be TRBD2 (6 bases). TRBV23-1 is identified as an open reading frame with a role that is uncertain. The CDR3 has 14 residues. V was cut by 0 bases and J by 6 bases, with 12 bases left in between. The DNA for the CDR3 is TGCGCCAGCAGTCAATCCTGGGACTGGACCGAGCAGTACTTC. It translates to CASSQSWDWTEQYF.

The chain uses TRBV3-1 (or the pseudogene TRBV3-2) and TRBJ2-3; 11 bases line up with TRBD2. The ends lost 4 bases at V and 4 bases at J; junction bases unmatched: 4. The V gene's germline CDR1 is LGHDT and CDR2 YNNKEL (reference sequence). This CDR3 region has 15 residues. Written as DNA, the CDR3 is TGTGCCAGCAGCCCGGGACTAGCGGCTGCAGATACGCAGTATTTT. As protein: CASSPGLAAADTQYF.

Concerning this clone: Germline and junction disagree at one end, which may indicate a read error. Within the sample, other DNA sequences also encode this same CDR3. V gene TRBV6-5 combines with J gene TRBJ2-2, with D unresolved. There are 13 residues in the CDR3. The germline gives CDR1 MNHEY, CDR2 SVGAGI. Written as DNA, the CDR3 is TGTGCCAGCAGTTACTCCCGCCTATCCGAGCTATTTTTT. Residues: CASSYSRLSELFF.

The genes are TRBV27 and TRBJ1-4, with no clear D. Germline loops: CDR1 MNHEY, CDR2 SMNVEV (reference sequence). Trimming left V 5 bases short and J 10 bases short, with 17 bases between. The CDR3 has 14 amino acids. For the CDR3, the DNA is TGTGCCAGCAGTCCCCGCGGGCTTAGTGGAAAACTGTTTTTT. Translated: CASSPRGLSGKLFF.

The chain employs TRBV6-5 and TRBJ1-5; 7 bases are a match to TRBD1. The J segment lost 5 bases and the V segment lost 6 bases, leaving 7 bases of the junction unmatched. The CDR3 has 14 amino acids. Germline V gives CDR1 MNHEY, CDR2 SVGAGI. The CDR3 region is CASSPTGFDQPQHF. The CDR3, as DNA: TGTGCCAGCAGCCCGACAGGGTTCGATCAGCCCCAGCATTTT.

The chain joins TRBV4-3 to TRBJ1-6, with 9 bases fitting TRBD1. CDR3 length: 16 amino acids. Germline lookup yields CDR1 LGHNA and CDR2 YSLEER. V shed 0 bases and J 7 bases; nucleotides not matched to a gene: 4. The CDR3 DNA is TGCGCCAGCAGCCAAGATCAGGGGACAGGGAATTCACCCCTCCACTTT. Amino acids: CASSQDQGTGNSPLHF.

This chain connects TRBV18 to TRBJ2-2; maybe TRBD1 (6 bases). CDR1 and CDR2 from the germline V gene are KGHSH and LQKENI. V shed 0 bases and J shed 5 bases, with 10 bases lying between them. The CDR3 consists of 15 residues. The CDR3 region is CASSPPGQSTGELFF. In nucleotides, the CDR3 is TGTGCCAGCTCACCACCTGGACAGAGTACCGGGGAGCTGTTTTTT.

The V call is TRBV2, the J call TRBJ2-2; 13 bases agree with TRBD2. From germline, CDR1 is SNHLY and CDR2 FYNNEI. The CDR3 length is 15 residues. The V and J ends lost 10 bases and 5 bases, in that order; junction bases with no gene match: 7. CDR3 sequence (DNA): TGTGCCACCAGGACTAGCGGGAGTGGAACCGGGGAGCTGTTTTTT. Translating gives CATRTSGSGTGELFF.